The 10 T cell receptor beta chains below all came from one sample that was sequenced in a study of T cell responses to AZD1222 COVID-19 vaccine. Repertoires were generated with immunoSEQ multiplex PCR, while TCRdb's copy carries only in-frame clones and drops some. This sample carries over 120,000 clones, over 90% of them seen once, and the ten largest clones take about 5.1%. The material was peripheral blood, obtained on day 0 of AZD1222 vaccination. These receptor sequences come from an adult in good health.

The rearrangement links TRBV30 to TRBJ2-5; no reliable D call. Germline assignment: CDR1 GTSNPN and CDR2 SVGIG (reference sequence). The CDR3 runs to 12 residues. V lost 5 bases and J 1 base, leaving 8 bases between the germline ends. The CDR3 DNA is TGTGCCTGGGACCCTGGCCAAGAGACCCAGTACTTC. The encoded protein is CAWDPGQETQYF.

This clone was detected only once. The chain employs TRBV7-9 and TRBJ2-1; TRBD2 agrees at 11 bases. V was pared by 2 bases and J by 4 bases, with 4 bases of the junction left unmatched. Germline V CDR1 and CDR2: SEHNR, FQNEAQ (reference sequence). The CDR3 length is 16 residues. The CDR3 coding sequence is TGTGCCAGCAGCTTAATAGCGGGAGGGTTATACAATGAGCAGTTCTTC. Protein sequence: CASSLIAGGLYNEQFF.

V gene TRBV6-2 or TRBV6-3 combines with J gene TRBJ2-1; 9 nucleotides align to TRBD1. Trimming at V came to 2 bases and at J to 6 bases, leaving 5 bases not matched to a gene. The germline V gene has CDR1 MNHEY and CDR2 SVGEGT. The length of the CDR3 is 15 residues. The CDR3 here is CASSYGTGGGNEQFF. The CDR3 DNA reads TGTGCCAGCAGTTACGGAACAGGGGGCGGCAATGAGCAGTTCTTC.

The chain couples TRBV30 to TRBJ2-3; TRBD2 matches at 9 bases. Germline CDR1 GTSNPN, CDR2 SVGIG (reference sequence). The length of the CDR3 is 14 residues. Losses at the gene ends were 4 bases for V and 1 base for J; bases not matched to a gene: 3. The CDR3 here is CAWIAGDRTDTQYF. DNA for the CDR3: TGTGCCTGGATAGCGGGAGACCGCACAGATACGCAGTATTTT.

CDR3 DNA sequence: TGTGCCAGCAGTCGGGCCCAGCGGGAAACCTACGAGCAGTACTTC. It yields the protein CASSRAQRETYEQYF. This chain connects TRBV27 to TRBJ2-7; TRBD2 matches 7 bases. J gave up 2 bases and V 5 bases, and 9 bases lay outside the gene matches. CDR3 size: 15 residues. Germline CDR1 reads MNHEY; CDR2 reads SMNVEV (reference sequence).

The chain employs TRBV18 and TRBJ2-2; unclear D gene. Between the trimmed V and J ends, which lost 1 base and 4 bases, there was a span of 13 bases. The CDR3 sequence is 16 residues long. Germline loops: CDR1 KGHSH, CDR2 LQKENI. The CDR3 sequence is CASSPRAESSTGELFF. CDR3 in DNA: TGTGCCAGCTCACCACGCGCGGAGTCTAGCACCGGGGAGCTGTTTTTT.

CDR3 coding DNA: TGTGCCAGCAGCTTGTTAGCGGGAGGGCCTAATGAGCAGTTCTTC. Amino acids: CASSLLAGGPNEQFF. V is TRBV5-6 and J is TRBJ2-1, with 11 positions matching TRBD2. CDR1 is SGHDT, CDR2 YYEEEE, per germline. The CDR3 spans 15 residues. V was clipped by 1 base and J by 7 bases; unmatched bases: 4.

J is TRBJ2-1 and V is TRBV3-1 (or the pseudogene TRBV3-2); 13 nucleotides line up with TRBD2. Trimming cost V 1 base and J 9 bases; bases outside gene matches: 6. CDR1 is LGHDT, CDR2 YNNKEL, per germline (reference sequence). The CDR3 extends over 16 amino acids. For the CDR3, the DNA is TGTGCCAGCAGCCAAGTTGGAGGACTAGCGGGAGTTGAGCAGTTCTTC. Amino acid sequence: CASSQVGGLAGVEQFF.

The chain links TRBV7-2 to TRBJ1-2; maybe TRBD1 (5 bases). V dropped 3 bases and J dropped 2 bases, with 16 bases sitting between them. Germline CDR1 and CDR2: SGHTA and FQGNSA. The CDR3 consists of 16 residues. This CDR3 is CASSFSPGQTNYGYTF. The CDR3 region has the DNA TGTGCCAGCAGCTTCTCCCCGGGGCAGACCAACTATGGCTACACCTTC. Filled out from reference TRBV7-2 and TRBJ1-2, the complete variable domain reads GAGVSQSPSNKVTEKGKDVELRCDPISGHTALYWYRQSLGQGLEFLIYFQGNSAPDKSGLPSDRFSAERTGGSVSTLTIQRTQQEDSAVYLCASSFSPGQTNYGYTFGSGTRLTVV.

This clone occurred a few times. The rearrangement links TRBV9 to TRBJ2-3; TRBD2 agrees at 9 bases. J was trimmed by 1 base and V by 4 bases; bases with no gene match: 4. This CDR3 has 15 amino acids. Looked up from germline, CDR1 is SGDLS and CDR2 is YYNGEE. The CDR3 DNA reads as TGTGCCAGCAGCTCATGGACTAGCGGCACAGATACGCAGTATTTT. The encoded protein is CASSSWTSGTDTQYF.